This T cell receptor (beta chain) was identified in a study of cytomegalovirus exposure and HLA in healthy donors. Study-level points and caveats: It was confirmed in vitro that a few of the CMV-associated chains were specific for CMV antigens.

In regard to this clone: Its antigen is currently unknown.

The CDR3 extends over 17 amino acids. The germline V gene has CDR1 WNHNN and CDR2 SYGVQD (reference sequence). Unmatched junction bases numbered 6, after V lost 0 bases and J lost 4 bases. Data came from immunoSEQ multiplex PCR; TCRdb stores just in-frame clones and leaves some out. The data contain 150,000 to 200,000 clones, 85% of them singletons. The rearrangement uses TRBV10-1 and TRBJ2-2, with 9 bases matching TRBD1. The material sequenced was PBMCs. The sequence was obtained from a man between 18 and 29 years old in good health and CMV-seropositive. Here the CDR3 DNA reads TGCGCCAGCAGTGAGTCGACCGGGACAGGGACCACCGGGGAGCTGTTTTTT. Its translation: CASSESTGTGTTGELFF.